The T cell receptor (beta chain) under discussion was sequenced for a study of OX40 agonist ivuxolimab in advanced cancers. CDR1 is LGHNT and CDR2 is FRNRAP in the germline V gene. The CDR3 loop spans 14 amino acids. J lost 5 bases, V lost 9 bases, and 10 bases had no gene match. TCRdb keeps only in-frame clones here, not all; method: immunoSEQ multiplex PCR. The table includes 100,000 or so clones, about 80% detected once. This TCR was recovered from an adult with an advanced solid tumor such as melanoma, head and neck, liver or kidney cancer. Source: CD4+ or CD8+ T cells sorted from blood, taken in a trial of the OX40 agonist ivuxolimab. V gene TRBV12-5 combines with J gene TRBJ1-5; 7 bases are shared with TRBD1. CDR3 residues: CASKTGSGHQPQHF. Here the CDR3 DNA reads TGTGCTAGCAAGACAGGGAGTGGCCATCAGCCCCAGCATTTT.